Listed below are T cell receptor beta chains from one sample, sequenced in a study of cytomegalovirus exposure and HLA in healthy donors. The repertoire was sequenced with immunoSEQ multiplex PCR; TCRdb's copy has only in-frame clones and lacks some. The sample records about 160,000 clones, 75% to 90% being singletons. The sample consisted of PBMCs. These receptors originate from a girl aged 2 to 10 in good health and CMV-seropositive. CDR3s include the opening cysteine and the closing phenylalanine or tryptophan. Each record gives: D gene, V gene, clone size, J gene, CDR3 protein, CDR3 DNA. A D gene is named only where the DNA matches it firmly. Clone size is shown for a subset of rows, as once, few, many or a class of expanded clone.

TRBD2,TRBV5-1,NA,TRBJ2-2,CASRGLAAANTGELFF,TGCGCCAGCAGGGGACTAGCGGCCGCGAACACCGGGGAGCTGTTTTTT
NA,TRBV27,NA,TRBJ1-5,CASRPGTSSNQPQHF,TGTGCCAGCAGACCGGGGACATCCAGCAATCAGCCCCAGCATTTT
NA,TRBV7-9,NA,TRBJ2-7,CASSYFSYEQYF,TGTGCCAGCAGTTACTTCTCCTACGAGCAGTACTTC
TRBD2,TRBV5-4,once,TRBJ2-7,CASSYGAGGRYEQYF,TGTGCCAGCAGCTATGGAGCGGGAGGGCGGTACGAGCAGTACTTC
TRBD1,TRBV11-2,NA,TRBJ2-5,CASRGQGFVTQYF,TGTGCCAGCAGGGGACAGGGTTTCGTGACCCAGTACTTC
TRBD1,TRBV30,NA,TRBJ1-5,CAWSVGTGQPQHF,TGTGCCTGGAGTGTCGGGACAGGTCAGCCCCAGCATTTT
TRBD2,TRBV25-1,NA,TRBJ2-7,CASHLAGGIYEQYF,TGTGCCAGCCATCTAGCGGGAGGAATCTACGAGCAGTACTTC
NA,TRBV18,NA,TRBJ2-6,CASSPFPGAGANVLTF,TGTGCCAGCTCACCGTTTCCCGGGGCTGGGGCCAACGTCCTGACTTTC
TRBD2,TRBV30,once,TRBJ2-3,CACLAGMDTQYF,TGTGCCTGCCTAGCGGGAATGGATACGCAGTATTTT
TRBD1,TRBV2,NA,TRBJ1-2,CASSERQGAWYGYTF,TGTGCCAGCAGTGAGCGACAGGGGGCGTGGTATGGCTACACCTTC
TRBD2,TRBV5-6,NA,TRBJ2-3,CASSSISGRRWDTQYF,TGTGCCAGCAGTTCTATTAGCGGGAGGCGGTGGGATACGCAGTATTTT
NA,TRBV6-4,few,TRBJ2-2,CASSHLNTGELFF,TGTGCCAGCAGCCACTTGAACACCGGGGAGCTGTTTTTT
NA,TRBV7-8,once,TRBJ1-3,CASSLGGNTIYF,TGTGCCAGCAGCCTGGGCGGAAACACCATATATTTT
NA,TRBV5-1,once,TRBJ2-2,CASSLAGKNTGELFF,TGCGCCAGCAGCTTGGCCGGGAAGAACACCGGGGAGCTGTTTTTT
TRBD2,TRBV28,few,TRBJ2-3,CASSSLAVLTDTQYF,TGTGCCAGCAGTAGTCTAGCGGTCCTCACAGATACGCAGTATTTT
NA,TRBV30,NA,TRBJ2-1,CAWSPERGEQFF,TGTGCCTGGAGTCCGGAGCGAGGTGAGCAGTTCTTC
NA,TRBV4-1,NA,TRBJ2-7,CASSQGPGPTYEQYF,TGCGCCAGCAGCCAAGGGCCAGGGCCCACCTACGAGCAGTACTTC
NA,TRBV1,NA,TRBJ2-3,CTSRHKVQGELTDTQYF,TGCACCAGCAGGCATAAGGTACAGGGGGAACTCACAGATACGCAGTATTTT
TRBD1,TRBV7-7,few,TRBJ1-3,CASSLDRLNTIYF,TGTGCTAGCAGCCTGGACAGGCTGAACACCATATATTTT
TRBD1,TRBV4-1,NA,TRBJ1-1,CASSFTAGGGEAFF,TGCGCCAGCAGCTTTACAGCAGGGGGCGGTGAAGCTTTCTTT
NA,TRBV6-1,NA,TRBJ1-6,CASSAGREVSSPLHF,TGTGCCAGCAGTGCGGGCAGGGAGGTCAGTTCACCCCTCCACTTT
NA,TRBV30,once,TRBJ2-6,CAWSDRQPLSGANVLTF,TGTGCCTGGAGTGACCGACAGCCCCTCTCTGGGGCCAACGTCCTGACTTTC
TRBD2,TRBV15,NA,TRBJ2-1,CATSGAGVGYEQFF,TGTGCCACCAGCGGAGCGGGAGTGGGTTATGAGCAGTTCTTC
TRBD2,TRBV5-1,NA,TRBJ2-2,CASSLTSGPNTGELFF,TGCGCCAGCAGCTTGACTAGCGGGCCGAACACCGGGGAGCTGTTTTTT
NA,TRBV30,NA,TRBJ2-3,CAWGGGRKVTDTQYF,TGTGCCTGGGGTGGAGGGAGGAAAGTCACAGATACGCAGTATTTT
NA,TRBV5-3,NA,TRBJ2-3,CARRCGRLRDTQYF,TGTGCCAGAAGGTGCGGGCGGCTGAGGGATACGCAGTATTTT
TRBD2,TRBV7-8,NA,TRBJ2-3,CASSPTRTRPDTQYF,TGTGCCAGCAGCCCGACTCGGACTAGGCCAGATACGCAGTATTTT
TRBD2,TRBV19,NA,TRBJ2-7,CASSGETSGSSNEQYF,TGTGCCAGTAGTGGGGAGACTAGCGGGAGTTCCAACGAGCAGTACTTC
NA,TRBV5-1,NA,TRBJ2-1,CASSFRAGNQGSYNEQFF,TGCGCCAGCAGCTTTAGGGCAGGGAATCAAGGCTCCTACAATGAGCAGTTCTTC
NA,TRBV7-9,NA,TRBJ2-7,CASSLRQSVSYEQYF,TGTGCCAGCAGCTTACGTCAGTCAGTCTCCTACGAGCAGTACTTC
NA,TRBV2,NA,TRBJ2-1,CASSIGGARYEQFF,TGTGCCAGCAGTATCGGCGGCGCAAGGTATGAGCAGTTCTTC
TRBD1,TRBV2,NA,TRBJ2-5,CASSPRTGGQETQYF,TGTGCCAGCAGTCCGCGGACAGGGGGCCAAGAGACCCAGTACTTC
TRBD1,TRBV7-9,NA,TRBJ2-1,CASGTGDNEQFF,TGTGCATCAGGGACAGGGGACAATGAGCAGTTCTTC
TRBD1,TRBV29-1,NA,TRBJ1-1,CSVEGQGNTEAFF,TGCAGCGTTGAGGGACAGGGGAACACTGAAGCTTTCTTT
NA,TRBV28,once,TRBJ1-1,CASNPEGGNTEAFF,TGTGCCAGCAACCCGGAAGGCGGGAACACTGAAGCTTTCTTT
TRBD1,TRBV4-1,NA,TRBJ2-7,CASSQRTGVYEQYF,TGCGCCAGCAGCCAAAGGACAGGGGTCTACGAGCAGTACTTC
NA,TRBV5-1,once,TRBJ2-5,CASSFSLQETQYF,TGCGCCAGCAGCTTCAGTCTCCAAGAGACCCAGTACTTC
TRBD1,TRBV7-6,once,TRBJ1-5,CASSLAETGAPQHF,TGTGCCAGCAGCTTAGCCGAGACAGGGGCGCCCCAGCATTTT
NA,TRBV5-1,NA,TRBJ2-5,CASSREGGPEETQYF,TGCGCCAGCAGTCGTGAAGGTGGGCCTGAAGAGACCCAGTACTTC
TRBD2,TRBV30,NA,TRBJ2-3,CAWSALGLAAHTDTQYF,TGTGCCTGGAGCGCCCTAGGACTAGCGGCACACACAGATACGCAGTATTTT
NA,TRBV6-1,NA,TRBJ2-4,CALGRWPKNIQYF,TGTGCCCTAGGCAGATGGCCCAAAAACATTCAGTACTTC
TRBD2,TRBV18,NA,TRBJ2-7,CASSPSFGLAGVEYEQYF,TGTGCCAGCTCACCATCGTTCGGACTAGCGGGAGTAGAATACGAGCAGTACTTC
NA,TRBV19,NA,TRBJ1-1,CASSLGNSNTEAFF,TGTGCCAGTAGTCTGGGCAACTCGAACACTGAAGCTTTCTTT
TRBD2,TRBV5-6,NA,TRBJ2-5,CASSRGLAQETQYF,TGTGCCAGCAGCCGCGGACTAGCCCAAGAGACCCAGTACTTC
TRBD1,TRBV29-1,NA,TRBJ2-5,CSAEGARSRETQYF,TGCAGCGCCGAGGGGGCCCGTAGTCGGGAGACCCAGTACTTC
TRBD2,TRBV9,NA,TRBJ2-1,CASSVDLGTSGSTEQFF,TGTGCCAGCAGCGTAGACCTAGGGACTAGCGGGAGCACTGAGCAGTTCTTC
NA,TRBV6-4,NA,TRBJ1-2,CASSDSTGSYGYTF,TGTGCCAGCAGTGACTCGACAGGATCCTATGGCTACACCTTC
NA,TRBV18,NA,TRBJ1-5,CASSQGRMGSNQPQHF,TGTGCCAGCTCACAGGGGAGGATGGGAAGCAATCAGCCCCAGCATTTT
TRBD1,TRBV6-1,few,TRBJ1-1,CASSAITGGAVEAFF,TGTGCCAGCAGTGCCATTACAGGGGGCGCGGTTGAAGCTTTCTTT
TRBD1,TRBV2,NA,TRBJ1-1,CASSDLGDRGRTEAFF,TGTGCCAGCAGTGACCTGGGGGACAGGGGGCGAACTGAAGCTTTCTTT
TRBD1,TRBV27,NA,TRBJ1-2,CASSGHQGVFNYGYTF,TGTGCCAGCAGTGGCCATCAGGGGGTGTTTAACTATGGCTACACCTTC
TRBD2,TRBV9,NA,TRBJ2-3,CASSAGLAGGPDTQYF,TGTGCCAGCAGCGCAGGACTAGCGGGAGGGCCAGATACGCAGTATTTT
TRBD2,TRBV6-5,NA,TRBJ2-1,CASSWGMVAGSGEQFF,TGTGCCAGCAGTTGGGGCATGGTAGCGGGATCGGGTGAGCAGTTCTTC